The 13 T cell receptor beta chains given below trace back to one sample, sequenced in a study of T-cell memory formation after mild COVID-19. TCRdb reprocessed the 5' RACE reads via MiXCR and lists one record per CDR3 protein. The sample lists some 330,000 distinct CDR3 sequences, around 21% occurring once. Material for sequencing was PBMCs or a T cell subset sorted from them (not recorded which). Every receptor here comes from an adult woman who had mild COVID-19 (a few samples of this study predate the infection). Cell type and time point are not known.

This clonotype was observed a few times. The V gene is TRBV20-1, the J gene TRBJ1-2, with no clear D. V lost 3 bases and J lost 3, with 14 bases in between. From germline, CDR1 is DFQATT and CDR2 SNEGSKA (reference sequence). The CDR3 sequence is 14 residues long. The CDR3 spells CSASQTGEDYGYTF. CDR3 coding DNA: TGCAGTGCTAGCCAAACGGGCGAAGACTATGGCTACACCTTC.

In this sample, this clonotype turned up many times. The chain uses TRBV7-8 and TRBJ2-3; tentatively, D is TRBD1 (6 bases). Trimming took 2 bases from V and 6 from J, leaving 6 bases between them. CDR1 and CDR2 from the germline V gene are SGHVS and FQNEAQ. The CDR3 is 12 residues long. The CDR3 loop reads CASSLTGDTQYF. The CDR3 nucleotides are TGTGCCAGCAGCTTAACAGGGGATACGCAGTATTTT.

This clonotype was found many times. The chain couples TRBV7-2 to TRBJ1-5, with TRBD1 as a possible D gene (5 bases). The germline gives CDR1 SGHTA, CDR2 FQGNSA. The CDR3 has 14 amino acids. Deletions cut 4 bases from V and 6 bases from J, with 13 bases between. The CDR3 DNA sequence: TGTGCCAGCAGCTCGCTGGGGGTGGGTCAGCCCCAGCATTTT. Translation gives CASSSLGVGQPQHF.

CDR3 coding DNA: TGTGCCACCAGCAGAGACTCCCCCCCCCGCACAGATACGCAGTATTTT. This sequence encodes CATSRDSPPRTDTQYF. V and J are TRBV15 and TRBJ2-3; D is unclear. Germline V gene data show CDR1 as LNHNV and CDR2 as YYDKDF (reference sequence). This CDR3 has 16 residues. Trimming took 0 bases from V and 1 from J, leaving 11 bases between them.

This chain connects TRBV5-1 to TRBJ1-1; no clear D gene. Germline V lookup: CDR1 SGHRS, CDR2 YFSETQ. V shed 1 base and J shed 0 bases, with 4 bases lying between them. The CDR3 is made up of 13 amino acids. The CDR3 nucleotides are TGCGCCAGCAGCTTGTTTATGAACACTGAAGCTTTCTTT. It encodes CASSLFMNTEAFF.

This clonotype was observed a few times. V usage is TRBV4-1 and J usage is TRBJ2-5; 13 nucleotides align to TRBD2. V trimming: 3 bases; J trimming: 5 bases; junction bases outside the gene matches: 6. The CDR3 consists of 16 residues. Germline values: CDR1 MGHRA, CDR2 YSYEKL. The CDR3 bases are TGCGCCAGCAGCCACACTAGCGGGGGGGCCGCGGAGACCCAGTACTTC. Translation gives CASSHTSGGAAETQYF.

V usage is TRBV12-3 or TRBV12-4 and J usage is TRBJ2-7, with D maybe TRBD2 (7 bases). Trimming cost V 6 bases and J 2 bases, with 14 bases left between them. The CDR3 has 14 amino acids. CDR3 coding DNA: TGTGCCAGCAGCCGGGGGGACACCGCCTACGAGCAGTACTTC. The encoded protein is CASSRGDTAYEQYF.

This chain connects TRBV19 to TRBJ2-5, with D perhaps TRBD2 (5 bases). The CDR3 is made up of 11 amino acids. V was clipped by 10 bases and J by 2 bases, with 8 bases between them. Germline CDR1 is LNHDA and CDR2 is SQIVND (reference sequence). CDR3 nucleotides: TGTGCCACCACGGGACAAGAGACCCAGTACTTC. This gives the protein CATTGQETQYF.

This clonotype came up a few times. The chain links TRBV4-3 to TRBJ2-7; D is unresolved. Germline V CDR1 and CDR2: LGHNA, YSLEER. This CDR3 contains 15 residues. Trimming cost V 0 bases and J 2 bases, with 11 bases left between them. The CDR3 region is CASSQDYWVTYEQYF. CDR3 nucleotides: TGCGCCAGCAGCCAAGATTATTGGGTCACCTACGAGCAGTACTTC.

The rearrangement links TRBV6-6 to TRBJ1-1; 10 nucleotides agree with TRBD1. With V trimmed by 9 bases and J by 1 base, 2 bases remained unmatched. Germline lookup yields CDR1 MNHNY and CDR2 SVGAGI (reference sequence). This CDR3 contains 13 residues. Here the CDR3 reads CARRQGANTEAFF. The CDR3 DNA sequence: TGTGCCAGGCGACAGGGGGCGAACACTGAAGCTTTCTTT.

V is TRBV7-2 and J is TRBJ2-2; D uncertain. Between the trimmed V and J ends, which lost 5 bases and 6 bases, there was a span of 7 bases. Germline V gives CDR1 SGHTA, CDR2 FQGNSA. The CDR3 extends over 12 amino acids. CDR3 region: CASSRLPGELFF. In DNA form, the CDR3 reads TGTGCCAGCAGCCGCTTACCCGGGGAGCTGTTTTTT.

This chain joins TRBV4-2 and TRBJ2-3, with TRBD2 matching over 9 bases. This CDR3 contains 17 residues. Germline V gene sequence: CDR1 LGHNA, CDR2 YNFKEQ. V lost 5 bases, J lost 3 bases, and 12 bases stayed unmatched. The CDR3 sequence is CASSSLETAGGTDTQYF. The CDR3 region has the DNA TGTGCCAGCAGCTCACTTGAGACAGCGGGGGGTACAGATACGCAGTATTTT.

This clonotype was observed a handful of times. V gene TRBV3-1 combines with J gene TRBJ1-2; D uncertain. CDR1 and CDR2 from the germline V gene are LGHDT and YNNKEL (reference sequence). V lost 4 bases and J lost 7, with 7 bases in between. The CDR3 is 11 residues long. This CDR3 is CASSLRAGYTF. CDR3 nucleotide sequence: TGTGCCAGCAGCCTCCGGGCTGGCTACACCTTC. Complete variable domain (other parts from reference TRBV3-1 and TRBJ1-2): DTAVSQTPKYLVTQMGNDKSIKCEQNLGHDTMYWYKQDSKKFLKIMFSYNNKELIINETVPNRFSPKSPDKAHLNLHINSLELGDSAVYFCASSLRAGYTFGSGTRLTVV.